This T cell receptor beta chain was documented in a study of blood T cell repertoires in COVID-19. The CDR3 consists of 13 residues. Germline loops: CDR1 SGHAT, CDR2 FQNNGV. V was pared by 1 base and J by 3 bases, with 6 bases between. TCRdb keeps only in-frame clones here, not all; method: immunoSEQ multiplex PCR. The table lists 90,000 to 120,000 clones, about three quarters of them singletons. V usage is TRBV11-2 and J usage is TRBJ1-1; D not resolved. The source material was peripheral blood. This sequence was found in a man between 65 and 85 years old with acute or convalescent COVID-19. The CDR3 protein is CASSLVADTEAFF. The DNA of the CDR3 is TGTGCCAGCAGCTTAGTAGCGGACACTGAAGCTTTCTTT. The whole variable domain, filled in from reference TRBV11-2 and TRBJ1-1, reads EAGVAQSPRYKIIEKRQSVAFWCNPISGHATLYWYQQILGQGPKLLIQFQNNGVVDDSQLPKDRFSAERLKGVDSTLKIQPAKLEDSAVYLCASSLVADTEAFFGQGTRLTVV.